This TCR beta chain appears in the sequencing data of a study of cytomegalovirus exposure and HLA in healthy donors (dated 2017 in TCRdb). Regarding the research as a whole: In an earlier analysis of approximately 640 of the donors, 276 Gb of sequence data and 90 million to 120 million unique TCR beta sequences from about 179 million T cells were reported. To predict cytomegalovirus infection status, the study brought together high-throughput TCR immunosequencing, statistical association of individual TCRs with disease status, and machine learning. All discovery cohort repertoires had been generated using a single sequencing platform. The study was designed to test whether signatures of past pathogen exposure could be identified by cataloging public T cell receptors. The study profiled the T cell repertoires of hundreds of subjects by immunosequencing and related them to cytomegalovirus serostatus. Class I and class II HLA loci were covered by the typing at four-digit resolution. Donor age, sex, ethnicity and CMV serostatus were collected together with the repertoire data. The later analysis used no new phenotypic data to find candidate immune exposures, relying instead on TCR beta sequences and their occurrence across donors. Of the roughly 390 genotyped donors, 65% to 90% fell in the genetic ancestry cluster associated with self-reported Caucasian donors. In addition to the first cohort of 666 subjects, a separate validation cohort of 130 or so different subjects was used. In an earlier analysis of 587 of the donors, high-throughput TCR beta sequencing was used to judge whether each TCR beta V gene segment behaved as functional or pseudogenic. Genome-wide SNP genotypes for about 65% of the roughly 670 donors were used in a later genetic analysis, which treated that subset as a discovery cohort. Roughly five DR-DQ haplotypes were treated as single units for association and clustering because of strong linkage in the cohort. An early release covering some 640 HLA-typed donors comprised approximately 290 gigabases of sequencing data and roughly 86 million unique TCR sequences. In a later analysis, previously published TCR beta repertoires from several hundred donors were re-analyzed and high-resolution HLA genotyping was added so that TCR occurrence patterns could be studied. Among a few hundred genotyped donors of the cohort, an average of about 240,000 unique TCR beta nucleotide sequences were sequenced per donor, roughly 20% of them non-productive. The number of donors typed differed by locus, with about 629-630 for A, B, C, DRB1 and DQB1, roughly 520 for DQA1, over 600 for DPA1, and around 460 for DPB1. The full study reports these points: A later analysis found that TCR association rates varied across HLA loci, with DRB1 alleles showing the most associated TCRs and HLA-C alleles the fewest. V-gene and J-gene trimming of TCR beta chains was associated with a missense DCLRE1C variant in a later genetic analysis, and the association was replicated in an independent cohort. Cytomegalovirus status was reported to be diagnosed by the classifier with high specificity and sensitivity in both the original and validation cohorts. The sequencing pipeline was judged likely to have produced a cluster of highly shared sequence variants as a technical artifact. Because the 87-base-pair reads could not distinguish some IMGT-functional V segments, including TRBV6-2 and TRBV6-3, those segments were excluded. In an earlier analysis of 500 to 650 of the donors, most TCR beta V segments appeared in productive rearrangements about 87% or about 30% of the time, broadly matching IMGT annotations. Strong co-occurrence of HLA alleles, especially DR and DQ, made assigning TCR associations to individual alleles difficult. Only TCR beta chains were sequenced in this cohort, and the absence of alpha or paired-chain data limited detectable features. Because HLA typing was missing for some donors at each locus, association tests included only the typed subset. Because counts were too low, approximately 18 rarely observed V segments, including chromosome 9 orphons, were excluded from the earlier analysis of around 640 of the donors. While some public TCRs were present in many individuals, most TCR sequences turned up only very rarely across donors. The authors suggested that the approach could potentially be extended to other disease states and immunological phenotypes. A further reported finding was that TCR beta sequences accurately predicted the HLA-A and HLA-B alleles for most subjects in the first cohort. In vitro tests confirmed that three of the cytomegalovirus-associated TCR beta chains recognize cytomegalovirus antigens. A later analysis found that most CMV-associated TCR beta chains appeared HLA-restricted, with HLA associations seemingly driven largely by CMV exposure. Presence/absence analyses assumed roughly uniform sequencing depth across donors, an assumption that may not hold. Correlated functional status among segregating V segments might reflect linkage disequilibrium, but an unknown experimental factor could not be ruled out. According to a later analysis, parvovirus B19, influenza, CMV and Epstein-Barr virus appeared linked to several top co-occurrence clusters. In a later analysis, HLA-associated TCR beta chains showed more clonal expansion and lower generation probabilities than non-associated chains that were equally common. Compared with the roughly 720-donor mean, donors in an Asian-associated ancestry cluster had fewer N-insertions in productive TCRs, according to a later genetic analysis. For the cohort, immune exposure information was limited to CMV serostatus. In the study, 150 to 200 TCR beta chains were listed as associated with cytomegalovirus. Specific HLA alleles were associated with roughly 16,000 TCR beta sequences at a false discovery rate of 0.05 in a later analysis.

This clone is a singleton in its sample. Its antigen has not been determined. No much larger clonotype is one base removed from it; base qualities were not supplied. The germline V gene specifies SGHRS as CDR1 and YFSETQ as CDR2. Taken from cysteine to phenylalanine, the CDR3 has 15 residues. Just the 45-base CDR3 DNA is kept, in frame starting at base 1. Cut back by 0 bases and 6 bases, the V and J ends lie 12 bases apart. The cohort was made up of approximately 670 healthy bone marrow donors. Cohort members were all nominally healthy when sampled, although unrecorded immune exposures were likely present. The donor was CMV seropositive and belonged to the group of about 290 seropositive cohort members. Each donor provided a peripheral blood sample, and peripheral blood mononuclear cells were used for TCR beta sequencing. The Qiagen DNeasy Blood Extraction Kit was used to extract genomic DNA from the blood cell samples.

Preparation of the library involved the immunoSEQ multiplex PCR assay. For the multiplex PCR, a mixture combining 60 forward primers for TCR Vbeta segments and 13 reverse primers for TCR Jbeta segments was used. The CDR3 region of rearranged TCR beta genes was amplified from genomic DNA with a multiplex PCR assay. On the Illumina HiSeq System, the amplified TCR beta libraries were sequenced as 87-base-pair reads. The published analysis was carried out like this. A later analysis tallied around 80 million unique TCR beta chains across the 610 or so repertoires, and some 10 million of those chains were shared by two or more donors. A nearest-neighbor algorithm error-corrected the raw reads and collapsed the reads into unique sequences, merging closely related sequences to remove PCR and sequencing errors. To assign V, D and J gene segments, CDR3 sequences were aligned to IMGT reference sequences. Each retained sequence needed at least a six-nucleotide match to both a V gene segment and a J gene segment. A rearrangement was called productive if the CDR3 had no stop codons and remained in frame with V and J, and every other rearrangement was called non-productive. Following IMGT convention, CDR3 was defined as the stretch from the second conserved V-encoded cysteine up to the conserved J-encoded phenylalanine. The earlier analysis of a few hundred of the donors excluded sequences that lacked an unambiguous match to a single V gene segment. An earlier analysis of fewer than 650 of the donors classified V segments as functional when productive rearrangements were above 56.7% and as segregating when the standard deviation between donors was above 5%. A statistical classification framework was built for diagnosing cytomegalovirus status from the catalog of TCR beta chain sequences. A later analysis assigned V and J genes by comparing TCR nucleotide sequences with IMGT/GENE-DB human TR gene sequences. Using the TCRdist pipeline, a later analysis assigned CDR3 sequences along with most-parsimonious VDJ recombination scenarios. In a later analysis, every TCR beta chain was defined by the combination of its CDR3 amino acid sequence and its V-gene family, and reads without a unique V-gene family were dropped. As a way to deal with suspected cross-contamination and a sequencing artifact, a later analysis dropped nearly 600 nucleotide sequences that were highly shared and had low generation probability. For each public chain, a later analysis derived a clonal expansion index from normalized ranks of inferred template counts within each repertoire. Generation probabilities in a later analysis came from a VDJ recombination model fitted to out-of-frame rearrangements, and those results were checked against IGoR. Hypergeometric tests were used in a later analysis to score TCR-TCR, TCR-HLA and TCR-CMV co-occurrence, with a repertoire-size bias correction applied to the TCR pairs. In a later analysis, false discovery rates were estimated by permuting HLA or CMV assignments 20 times. In a later analysis, co-occurring TCRs were grouped using DBSCAN, and TCRdist sequence similarity was added for clustering within HLA-allele-positive subsets. Repertoires with fewer than 30,000 or more than 120,000 public chains, plus five repertoires with anomalous nucleotide sharing, were excluded from co-occurrence clustering. The clones in this table, taken by TCRdb from immuneACCESS, are in-frame only. Not every clone is retained; where verified, under half of the shortfall comes from an unresolved V gene, and the cause of the rest is unknown. The DNA was the basis for D and trimming; V, J and clone size are from that table. The sample table lists about 140,000 clones, less than 80% of them with a count of one. The ten largest make up 8.8% of the sample.

Recombination joined TRBV5-1 with TRBJ2-2; 5 matching bases give a weak D call of TRBD1. Sequenced input: PBMCs. The source is a woman aged 45-59 years in good health and CMV-seropositive. The CDR3 region: CASSLGQGRAGELFF. In nucleotide form, the sequence is TGCGCCAGCAGCTTGGGCCAGGGAAGGGCCGGGGAGCTGTTTTTT.